This T cell receptor (beta chain) was retrieved from a study of Ad26.COV2.S vaccination and SARS-CoV-2 variants. Turning to this clone: Its antigen is not identified.

Sequenced by immunoSEQ multiplex PCR; TCRdb stores in-frame clones only, minus some. The data contain more than 150,000 clones, around 88% of them seen just once; the ten biggest clones take up about 5.9%. Study-level findings and limits: Quantification of TCR breadth and depth may have yielded underestimates of total T cell responses. Placebo recipients and vaccine recipients were similar in non-spike TCR breadth. Spike-specific TCR breadth was greater in vaccine than placebo recipients. Substantial breadth was reportedly displayed by spike-specific CD8+ and CD4+ T cell responses after vaccination.

V lost 1 base and J lost 5, with 8 bases in between. Looked up from germline, CDR1 is SNHLY and CDR2 is FYNNEI. The CDR3 sequence is 13 residues long. This TCR was sampled from a human donor who had recovered from COVID-19. The sequencing here drew on peripheral blood, taken after recovery from COVID-19. The V call is TRBV2, the J call TRBJ1-2, with TRBD1 as a possible D gene (5 bases). CDR3 amino acids: CASSEEQGYGYTF. CDR3 nucleotide sequence: TGTGCCAGCAGTGAAGAGCAGGGTTATGGCTACACCTTC.